The sequence of this T cell receptor beta chain was determined in a study of cytomegalovirus exposure and HLA in healthy donors. The CDR3 length is 14 residues. V lost 5 bases, J lost 4 bases, and 3 bases stayed unmatched. Germline CDR1 reads SEHNR; CDR2 reads FQNEAQ (reference sequence). About this clone itself: Different DNA sequences within this sample yield the same CDR3.

With 60 Vbeta and 13 Jbeta primers, the PCR was carried out. Clones were read by immunoSEQ multiplex PCR, and TCRdb kept only the in-frame ones, dropping some. Among around 170,000 clones, around 86% were seen once, and the ten largest hold 0.7% to 0.95%. Material for sequencing was PBMCs. The TCR originated in a woman younger than 30 in good health and CMV-seronegative. The chain carries TRBV7-9 and TRBJ1-1; 11 positions match TRBD1. Written as DNA, the CDR3 is TGTGCCAGCAGCCAGGGACAGGGGGGCACTGAAGCTTTCTTT. Protein: CASSQGQGGTEAFF.